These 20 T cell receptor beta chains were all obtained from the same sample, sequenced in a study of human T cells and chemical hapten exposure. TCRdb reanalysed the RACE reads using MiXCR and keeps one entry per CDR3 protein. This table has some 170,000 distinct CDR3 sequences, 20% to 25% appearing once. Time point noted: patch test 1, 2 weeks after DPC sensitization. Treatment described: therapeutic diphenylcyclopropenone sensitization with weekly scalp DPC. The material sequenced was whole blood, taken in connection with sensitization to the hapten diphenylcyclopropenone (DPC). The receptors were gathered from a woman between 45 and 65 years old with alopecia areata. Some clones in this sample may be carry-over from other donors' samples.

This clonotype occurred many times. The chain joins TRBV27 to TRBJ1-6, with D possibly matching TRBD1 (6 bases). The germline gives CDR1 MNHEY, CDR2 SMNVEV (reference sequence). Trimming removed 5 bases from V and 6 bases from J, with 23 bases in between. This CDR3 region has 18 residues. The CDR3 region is CASSPTPQGTAFNSPLHF. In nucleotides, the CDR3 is TGTGCCAGCAGTCCCACTCCACAGGGTACGGCTTTTAATTCACCCCTCCACTTT.

The CDR3 nucleotides are TGTGCCAGCAGCCCGAGCAGACAGGACTACTATGGCTACACCTTC. As protein: CASSPSRQDYYGYTF. This chain uses TRBV7-2 with TRBJ1-2; D is perhaps TRBD1 (6 bases). The CDR3 is made up of 15 amino acids. V was pared by 5 bases and J by 3 bases, with 16 bases between. In germline, CDR1 is SGHTA, CDR2 FQGNSA.

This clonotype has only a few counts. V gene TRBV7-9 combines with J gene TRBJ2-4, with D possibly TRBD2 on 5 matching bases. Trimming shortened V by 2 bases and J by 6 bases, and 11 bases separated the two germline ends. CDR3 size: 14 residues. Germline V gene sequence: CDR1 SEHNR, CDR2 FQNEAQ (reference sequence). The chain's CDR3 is CASSLRGPGNIQYF. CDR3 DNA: TGTGCCAGCAGCTTAAGAGGGCCGGGAAACATTCAGTACTTC.

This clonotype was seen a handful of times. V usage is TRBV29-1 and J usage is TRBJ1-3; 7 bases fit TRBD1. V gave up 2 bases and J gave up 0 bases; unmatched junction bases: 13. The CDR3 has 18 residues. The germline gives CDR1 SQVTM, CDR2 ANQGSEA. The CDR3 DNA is TGCAGCGTTGAATGGGGAGAGGGGACAGCGGGCTCTGGAAACACCATATATTTT. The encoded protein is CSVEWGEGTAGSGNTIYF.

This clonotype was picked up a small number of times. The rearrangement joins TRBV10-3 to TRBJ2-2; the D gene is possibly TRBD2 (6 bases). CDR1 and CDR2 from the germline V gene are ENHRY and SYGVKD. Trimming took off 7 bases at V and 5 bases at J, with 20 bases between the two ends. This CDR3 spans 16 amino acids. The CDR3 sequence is CAITQLAGSGTGELFF. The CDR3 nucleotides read TGTGCCATCACCCAACTAGCCGGGAGCGGGACCGGGGAGCTGTTTTTT.

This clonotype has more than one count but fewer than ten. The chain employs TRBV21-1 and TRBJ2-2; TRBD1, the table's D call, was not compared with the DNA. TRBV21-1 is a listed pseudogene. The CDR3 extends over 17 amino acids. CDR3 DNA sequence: TGTGCCAGCAGCATCCAAAGTGGACAGGGACGGACCGGGGAGCTGTTTTTT. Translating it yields CASSIQSGQGRTGELFF.

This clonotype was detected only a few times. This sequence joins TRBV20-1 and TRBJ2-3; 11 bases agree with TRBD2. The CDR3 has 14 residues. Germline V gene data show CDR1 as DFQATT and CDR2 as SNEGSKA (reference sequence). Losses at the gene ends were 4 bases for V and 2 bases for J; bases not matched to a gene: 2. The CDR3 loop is CSATSGRLTDTQYF. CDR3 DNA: TGCAGTGCTACTAGCGGGAGGCTCACAGATACGCAGTATTTT.

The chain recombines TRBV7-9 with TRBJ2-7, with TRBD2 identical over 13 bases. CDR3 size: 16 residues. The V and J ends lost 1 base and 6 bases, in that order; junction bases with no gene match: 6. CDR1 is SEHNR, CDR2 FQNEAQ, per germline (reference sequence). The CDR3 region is CASSLGGLAGVAEQYF. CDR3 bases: TGTGCCAGCAGCTTAGGAGGACTAGCGGGAGTCGCCGAGCAGTACTTC. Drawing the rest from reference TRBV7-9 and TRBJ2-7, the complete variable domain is DTGVSQNPRHKITKRGQNVTFRCDPISEHNRLYWYRQTLGQGPEFLTYFQNEAQLEKSRLLSDRFSAERPKGSFSTLEIQRTEQGDSAMYLCASSLGGLAGVAEQYFGPGTRLTVT.

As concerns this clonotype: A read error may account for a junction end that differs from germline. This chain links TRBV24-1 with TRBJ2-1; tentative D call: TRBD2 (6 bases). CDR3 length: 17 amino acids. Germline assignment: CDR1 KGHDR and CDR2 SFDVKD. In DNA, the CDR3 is TGTGCCACCGGCTGGGGTTCCCGGGACTCGCCCTACTATGAGCAGTTCTTC. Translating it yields CATGWGSRDSPYYEQFF.

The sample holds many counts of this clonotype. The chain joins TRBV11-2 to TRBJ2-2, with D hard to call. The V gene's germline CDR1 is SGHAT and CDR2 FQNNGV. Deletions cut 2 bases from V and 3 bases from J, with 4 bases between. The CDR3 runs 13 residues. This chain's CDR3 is CASSLLYTGELFF. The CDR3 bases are TGTGCCAGCAGCTTACTTTACACCGGGGAGCTGTTTTTT.

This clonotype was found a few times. This CDR3 reads CASRNDRAVGTGELFF. The CDR3 region has the DNA TGTGCCAGCAGGAATGACAGGGCCGTGGGCACCGGGGAGCTGTTTTTT. The rearrangement joins TRBV2 to TRBJ2-2; 7 bases are a match to TRBD1. Germline lookup yields CDR1 SNHLY and CDR2 FYNNEI. The trim removed 6 bases at V and 4 bases at J, leaving 11 bases unmatched. This CDR3 has 16 amino acids.

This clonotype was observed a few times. The CDR3: CASSLRGGLLNEQFF. The DNA of the CDR3 is TGTGCCAGCAGTTTAAGGGGAGGCCTATTGAATGAGCAGTTCTTC. The genes are TRBV12-3 or TRBV12-4 and TRBJ2-1, with D possibly TRBD2 on 6 matching bases. With 2 bases removed from V and 7 bases from J, the gap between germline ends came to 15 bases. This CDR3 has 15 amino acids.

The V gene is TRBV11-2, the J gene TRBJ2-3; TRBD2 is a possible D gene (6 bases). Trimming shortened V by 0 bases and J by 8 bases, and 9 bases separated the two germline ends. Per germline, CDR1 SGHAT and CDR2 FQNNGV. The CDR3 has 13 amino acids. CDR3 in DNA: TGTGCCAGCAGCTTAGACACGGAGGGTACGCAGTATTTT. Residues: CASSLDTEGTQYF.

The CDR3: CASSSNPLGLAGNYEQYF. The CDR3, as DNA: TGCGCCAGCAGCTCGAACCCCCTCGGACTAGCGGGAAACTACGAGCAGTACTTC. V usage is TRBV5-1 and J usage is TRBJ2-7; 12 bases line up with TRBD2. V lost 3 bases to trimming and J lost 3 bases; unmatched junction nucleotides: 13. The CDR3 has 18 residues. The germline gives CDR1 SGHRS, CDR2 YFSETQ.

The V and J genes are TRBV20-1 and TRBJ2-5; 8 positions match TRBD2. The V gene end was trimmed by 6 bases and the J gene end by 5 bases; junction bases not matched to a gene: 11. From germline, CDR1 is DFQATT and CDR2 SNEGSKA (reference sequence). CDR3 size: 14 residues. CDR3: CSAHIAGRLETQYF. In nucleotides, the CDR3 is TGCAGTGCCCATATAGCGGGGAGACTTGAGACCCAGTACTTC.

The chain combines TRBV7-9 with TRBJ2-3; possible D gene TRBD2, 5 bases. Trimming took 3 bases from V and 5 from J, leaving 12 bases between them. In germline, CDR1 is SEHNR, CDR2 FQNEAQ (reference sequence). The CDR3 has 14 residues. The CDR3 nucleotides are TGTGCCAGCAGCTTGAAGGACTTCATAGATACGCAGTATTTT. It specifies CASSLKDFIDTQYF.

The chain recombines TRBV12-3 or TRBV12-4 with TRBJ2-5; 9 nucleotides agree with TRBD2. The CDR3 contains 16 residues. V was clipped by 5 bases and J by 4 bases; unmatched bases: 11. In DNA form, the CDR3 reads TGTGCCAGCAGTCCCCGCCGAGCGGGAGGAAGAGAGACCCAGTACTTC. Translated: CASSPRRAGGRETQYF.

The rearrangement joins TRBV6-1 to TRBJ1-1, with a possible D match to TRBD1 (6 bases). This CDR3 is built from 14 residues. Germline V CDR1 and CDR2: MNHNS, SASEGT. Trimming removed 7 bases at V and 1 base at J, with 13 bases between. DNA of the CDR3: TGTGCCAGCACGGGGACACTTGGGAACACTGAAGCTTTCTTT. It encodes CASTGTLGNTEAFF.

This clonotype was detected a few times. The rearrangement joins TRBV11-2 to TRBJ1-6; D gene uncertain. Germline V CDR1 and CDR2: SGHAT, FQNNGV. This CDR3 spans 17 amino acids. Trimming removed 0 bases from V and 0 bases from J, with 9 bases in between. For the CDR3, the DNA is TGTGCCAGCAGCTTAGATTTGGTACTCTCCTATAATTCACCCCTCCACTTT. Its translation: CASSLDLVLSYNSPLHF.

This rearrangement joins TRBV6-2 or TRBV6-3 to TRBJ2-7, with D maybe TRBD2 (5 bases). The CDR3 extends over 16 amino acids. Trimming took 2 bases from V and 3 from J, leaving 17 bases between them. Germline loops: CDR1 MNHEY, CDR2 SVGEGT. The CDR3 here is CASSYPPGSGYYEQYF. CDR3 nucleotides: TGTGCCAGCAGTTACCCCCCTGGGAGTGGATACTACGAGCAGTACTTC.